Shown below are 21 T cell receptor beta chains from a single sample sequenced in a study of control samples from healthy donors and cancer patients. Some clones are missing from TCRdb's copy, which holds only in-frame ones; the method was immunoSEQ multiplex PCR. This sample has 120,000 or so clones, with about 92% found just once. The sequencing sample was made of PBMCs. Receptor source: a man older than 75 with head and neck cancer.

The gene calls are TRBV18 and TRBJ2-3; TRBD2 aligns across 12 bases. This CDR3 contains 17 residues. Germline CDR1 KGHSH, CDR2 LQKENI. V dropped 3 bases and J dropped 4; count of bases not matched to a gene: 8. In DNA, the CDR3 is TGTGCCAGCTCACCGAGACTAGCGGGAGTTGTCCCAGATACGCAGTATTTT. Its translation: CASSPRLAGVVPDTQYF.

This clone was picked up one time. The chain links TRBV5-4 to TRBJ2-1; possibly TRBD1 for D (6 bases). V was shortened by 0 bases and J by 5 bases, with 9 bases between the two germline ends. The CDR3 loop spans 14 amino acids. Germline CDR1 SGHNT, CDR2 YYREEE (reference sequence). The CDR3 DNA follows: TGTGCCAGCAGCTTGGGCGGACAGAACAATGAGCAGTTCTTC. Protein product: CASSLGGQNNEQFF.

The chain joins TRBV5-1 to TRBJ1-1, with a weak D call TRBD1 (5 bases). Germline lookup yields CDR1 SGHRS and CDR2 YFSETQ. Trimming shortened V by 4 bases and J by 11 bases, and 15 bases separated the two germline ends. The CDR3 consists of 12 residues. CDR3 protein: CASSLEQGGAFF. In DNA form, the CDR3 reads TGCGCCAGCAGCCTGGAGCAGGGAGGTGCTTTCTTT.

The genes are TRBV5-1 and TRBJ2-5; 7 nucleotides align to TRBD1. The CDR3 contains 15 residues. After removal of 1 base from V and 4 bases from J, the junction contained 7 bases not matched to a gene. CDR1 is SGHRS and CDR2 is YFSETQ in the germline V gene. The CDR3: CASSLSGTARETQYF. The CDR3 DNA reads as TGCGCCAGCAGCTTGTCCGGGACAGCGAGAGAGACCCAGTACTTC.

The J gene is TRBJ2-2, the V gene TRBV19; tentatively, D is TRBD1 or TRBD2 (6 bases each). The CDR3 is 17 amino acids. Germline V lookup: CDR1 LNHDA, CDR2 SQIVND (reference sequence). V dropped 6 bases and J dropped 6 bases, with 23 bases sitting between them. The CDR3 spells CASRKRWRDIYPGELFF. CDR3 bases: TGTGCCAGTAGAAAACGTTGGCGGGACATCTATCCCGGGGAGCTGTTTTTT.

This chain uses TRBV6-5 with TRBJ1-4; 7 nucleotides line up with TRBD1. After removal of 0 bases from V and 4 bases from J, the junction contained 5 bases not matched to a gene. The CDR3 runs to 16 residues. Germline values: CDR1 MNHEY, CDR2 SVGAGI. CDR3 DNA sequence: TGTGCCAGCAGTTACTCCGGGACAGTGATTAATGAAAAACTGTTTTTT. It translates to CASSYSGTVINEKLFF.

V usage is TRBV30 and J usage is TRBJ1-6; no clear D gene. From germline, CDR1 is GTSNPN and CDR2 SVGIG (reference sequence). Trimming took off 0 bases at V and 9 bases at J, with 15 bases between the two ends. This CDR3 region has 15 residues. CDR3 DNA sequence: TGTGCCTGGAGTGTGCCGCGGACCGCCAGTTCACCCCTCCACTTT. Amino acid sequence: CAWSVPRTASSPLHF.

V is TRBV21-1 and J is TRBJ2-2. TRBV21-1 is designated a pseudogene. The CDR3 length is 16 residues. The CDR3 spells CASSKDRGRNAGELFF. The CDR3 DNA reads as TGTGCCAGCAGCAAAGATCGGGGACGGAACGCCGGGGAGCTGTTTTTT.

This rearrangement joins TRBV10-2 to TRBJ2-3; TRBD2 might be the D (6 bases). Germline CDR1 is WSHSY and CDR2 is SAAADI. V lost 2 bases and J lost 4, with 10 bases in between. This CDR3 comprises 14 residues. The CDR3 DNA reads TGCGCCAGCAGTGAGCCGGGGGTGGCAGATACGCAGTATTTT. Protein sequence: CASSEPGVADTQYF.

The chain is built from TRBV6-5 and TRBJ2-5, with D unclear. Trimming cost V 5 bases and J 2 bases, with 6 bases left between them. CDR3 length equals 12 residues. Germline V gene lookup returns CDR1 MNHEY and CDR2 SVGAGI. CDR3 loop: CASSLEQETQYF. CDR3 DNA sequence: TGTGCCAGCAGTCTGGAGCAAGAGACCCAGTACTTC.

This chain links TRBV9 with TRBJ2-5, with TRBD2 matching 9 bases. Losses at the gene ends were 2 bases for V and 5 bases for J; bases not matched to a gene: 13. In germline, CDR1 is SGDLS, CDR2 YYNGEE. This CDR3 region has 17 residues. CDR3 in amino acids: CASSVLGSGGSRETQYF. The CDR3 DNA is TGTGCCAGCAGCGTTCTCGGTAGCGGGGGATCTAGGGAGACCCAGTACTTC.

The chain links TRBV19 to TRBJ1-5, with a possible D match to TRBD1 (5 bases). V was trimmed by 3 bases and J by 0 bases, leaving 9 bases between them. This CDR3 comprises 15 residues. Looked up from germline, CDR1 is LNHDA and CDR2 is SQIVND (reference sequence). The CDR3 sequence is CASSIGADSNQPQHF. The CDR3 region has the DNA TGTGCCAGTAGTATTGGGGCAGATAGCAATCAGCCCCAGCATTTT.

This chain connects TRBV4-2 to TRBJ1-4; D possibly corresponds to TRBD1 (5 bases). The CDR3 extends over 18 amino acids. CDR1 LGHNA and CDR2 YNFKEQ come from the germline V gene. Trimming pared 0 bases from V and 8 bases from J, leaving 22 bases between. CDR3 DNA sequence: TGTGCCAGCAGCCAAGATCTACCGGGGCTAGTAGTAGGAGAAAAACTGTTTTTT. Translating gives CASSQDLPGLVVGEKLFF.

The chain uses TRBV5-1 and TRBJ1-1; D might be TRBD1 (5 bases). The CDR3 totals 13 residues. CDR1 SGHRS and CDR2 YFSETQ come from the germline V gene. The V end lost 4 bases, the J end lost 1 base, and 8 bases lay between the germline ends. CDR3 nucleotide sequence: TGCGCCAGCAGCCTGGACACGAACACTGAAGCTTTCTTT. Translation gives CASSLDTNTEAFF.

The chain links TRBV30 to TRBJ2-7, with D possibly matching TRBD2 (6 bases). Deletions cut 1 base from V and 6 bases from J, with 7 bases between. Germline CDR1 and CDR2: GTSNPN and SVGIG (reference sequence). The CDR3 runs 11 residues. The CDR3 reads CAWSGGAEQYF. The CDR3 DNA reads TGTGCCTGGAGTGGCGGGGCCGAGCAGTACTTC.

The chain is built from TRBV4-2 and TRBJ1-2; no clear D. This CDR3 is 15 amino acids long. The germline gives CDR1 LGHNA, CDR2 YNFKEQ. Trimming left V 2 bases short and J 7 bases short, with 17 bases between. CDR3 sequence (DNA): TGTGCCAGCAGCCAAACACCCGCCGGAAACCGTGGCTACACCTTC. Its protein product is CASSQTPAGNRGYTF.

Relative to its sample, this clone is medium-sized. V and J are TRBV30 and TRBJ1-2, with D unresolved. Germline V lookup: CDR1 GTSNPN, CDR2 SVGIG (reference sequence). Trimming removed 0 bases at V and 4 bases at J, with 9 bases between. This CDR3 has 13 amino acids. CDR3 loop: CAWSVRLAYGYTF. The DNA of the CDR3 is TGTGCCTGGAGTGTACGACTAGCCTATGGCTACACCTTC.

The V and J genes are TRBV12-5 and TRBJ2-7, with D perhaps matching TRBD2 (5 bases). CDR1 and CDR2 (germline): LGHNT, FRNRAP. V dropped 6 bases and J dropped 3 bases, with 12 bases sitting between them. The CDR3 contains 13 residues. CDR3 residues: CASGSGSHYEQYF. In DNA form, the CDR3 reads TGTGCTAGTGGCAGCGGCTCCCACTACGAGCAGTACTTC.

The chain links TRBV5-1 to TRBJ1-1, with D maybe TRBD1 (5 bases). The CDR3 contains 14 residues. V lost 5 bases to trimming and J lost 0 bases, with 11 bases between them. Germline loops: CDR1 SGHRS, CDR2 YFSETQ. The CDR3 loop is CASSDGGMNTEAFF. DNA of the CDR3: TGCGCCAGCAGTGATGGGGGGATGAACACTGAAGCTTTCTTT. Full variable domain (outside the CDR3, taken from reference TRBV5-1 and TRBJ1-1): KAGVTQTPRYLIKTRGQQVTLSCSPISGHRSVSWYQQTPGQGLQFLFEYFSETQRNKGNFPGRFSGRQFSNSRSEMNVSTLELGDSALYLCASSDGGMNTEAFFGQGTRLTVV.

This clone is a singleton in its sample. The chain recombines TRBV7-9 with TRBJ2-6, with D hard to call. This CDR3 has 15 residues. Germline V gene data show CDR1 as SEHNR and CDR2 as FQNEAQ (reference sequence). Trimming removed 4 bases from V and 4 bases from J, with 11 bases in between. CDR3 residues: CASSSIGLGANVLTF. CDR3 nucleotides: TGTGCCAGCAGCTCGATTGGGTTAGGGGCCAACGTCCTGACTTTC.

The chain links TRBV9 to TRBJ1-2; D is ambiguous. Germline CDR1 SGDLS, CDR2 YYNGEE. Trimming cost V 0 bases and J 7 bases, with 13 bases left between them. The length of the CDR3 is 14 residues. The CDR3 loop is CASSVDGFMSGYTF. The CDR3 bases are TGTGCCAGCAGCGTAGATGGATTTATGAGTGGCTACACCTTC.